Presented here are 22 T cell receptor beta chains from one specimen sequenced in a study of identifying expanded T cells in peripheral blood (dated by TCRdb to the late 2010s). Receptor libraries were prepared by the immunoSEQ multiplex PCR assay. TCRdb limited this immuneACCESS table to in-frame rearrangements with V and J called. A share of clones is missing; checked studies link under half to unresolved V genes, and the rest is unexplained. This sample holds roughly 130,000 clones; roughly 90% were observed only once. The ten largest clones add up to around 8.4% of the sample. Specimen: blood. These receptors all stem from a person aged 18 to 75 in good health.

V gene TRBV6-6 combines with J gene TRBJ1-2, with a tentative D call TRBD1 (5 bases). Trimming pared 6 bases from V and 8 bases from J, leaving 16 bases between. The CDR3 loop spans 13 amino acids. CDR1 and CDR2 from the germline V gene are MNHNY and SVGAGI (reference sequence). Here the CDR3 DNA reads TGTGCCAGCAGGCTCCCAGGGCAATACGGCTACACCTTC. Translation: CASRLPGQYGYTF.

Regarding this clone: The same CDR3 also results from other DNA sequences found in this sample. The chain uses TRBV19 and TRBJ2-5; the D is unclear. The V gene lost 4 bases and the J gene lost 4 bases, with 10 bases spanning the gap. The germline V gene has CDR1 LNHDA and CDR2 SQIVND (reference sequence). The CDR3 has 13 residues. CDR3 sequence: CASSRNRGETQYF. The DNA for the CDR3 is TGTGCCAGTAGTAGAAACAGAGGAGAGACCCAGTACTTC.

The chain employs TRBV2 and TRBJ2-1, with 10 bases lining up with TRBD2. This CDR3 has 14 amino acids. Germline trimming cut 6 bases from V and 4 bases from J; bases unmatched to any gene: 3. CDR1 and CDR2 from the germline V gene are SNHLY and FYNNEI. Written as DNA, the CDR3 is TGTGCCAGCAGGACTAGCGGGCCTTACAATGAGCAGTTCTTC. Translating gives CASRTSGPYNEQFF. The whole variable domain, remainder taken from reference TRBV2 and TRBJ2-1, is EPEVTQTPSHQVTQMGQEVILRCVPISNHLYFYWYRQILGQKVEFLVSFYNNEISEKSEIFDDQFSVERPDGSNFTLKIRSTKLEDSAMYFCASRTSGPYNEQFFGPGTRLTVL.

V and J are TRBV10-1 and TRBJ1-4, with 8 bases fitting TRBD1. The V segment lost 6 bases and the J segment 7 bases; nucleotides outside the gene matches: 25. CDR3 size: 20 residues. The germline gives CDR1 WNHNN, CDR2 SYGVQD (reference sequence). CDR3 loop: CASSPKINPGQDQVSEKLFF. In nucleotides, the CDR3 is TGCGCCAGCAGCCCCAAGATTAACCCGGGACAGGATCAGGTTAGTGAAAAACTGTTTTTT.

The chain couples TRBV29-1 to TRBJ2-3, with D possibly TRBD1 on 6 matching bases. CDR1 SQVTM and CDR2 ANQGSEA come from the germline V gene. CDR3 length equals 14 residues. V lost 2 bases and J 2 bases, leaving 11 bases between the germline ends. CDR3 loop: CSVEPGHFTDTQYF. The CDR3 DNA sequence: TGCAGCGTTGAACCGGGACACTTCACAGATACGCAGTATTTT.

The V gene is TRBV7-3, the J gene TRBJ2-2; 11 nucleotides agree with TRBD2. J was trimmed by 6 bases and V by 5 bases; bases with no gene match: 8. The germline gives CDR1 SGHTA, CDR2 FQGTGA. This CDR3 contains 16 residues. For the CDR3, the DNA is TGTGCCAGCAGCACATTAGCGGGAGGGCCCTCCGGGGAGCTGTTTTTT. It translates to CASSTLAGGPSGELFF. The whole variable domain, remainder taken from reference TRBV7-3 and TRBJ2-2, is GAGVSQTPSNKVTEKGKYVELRCDPISGHTALYWYRQSLGQGPEFLIYFQGTGAADDSGLPNDRFFAVRPEGSVSTLKIQRTERGDSAVYLCASSTLAGGPSGELFFGEGSRLTVL.

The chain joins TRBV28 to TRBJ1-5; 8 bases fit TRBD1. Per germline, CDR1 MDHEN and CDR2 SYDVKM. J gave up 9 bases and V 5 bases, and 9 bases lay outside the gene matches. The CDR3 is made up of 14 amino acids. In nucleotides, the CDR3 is TGTGCCAGCAGTCTCCAAACAGGGGGTCGGCCCCAGCATTTT. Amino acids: CASSLQTGGRPQHF.

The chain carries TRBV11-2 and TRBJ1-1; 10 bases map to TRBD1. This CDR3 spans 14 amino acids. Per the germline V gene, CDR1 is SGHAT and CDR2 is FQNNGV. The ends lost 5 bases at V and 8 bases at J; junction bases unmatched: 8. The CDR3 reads CASSPLGDRGEAFF. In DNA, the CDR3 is TGTGCCAGCAGCCCATTAGGGGACAGGGGCGAAGCTTTCTTT.

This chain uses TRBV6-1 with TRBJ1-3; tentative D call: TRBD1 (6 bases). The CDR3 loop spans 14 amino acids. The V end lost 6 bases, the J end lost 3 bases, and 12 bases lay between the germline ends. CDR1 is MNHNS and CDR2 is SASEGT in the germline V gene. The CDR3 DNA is TGTGCCAGCAGGCCGGACAGAAGTGGAAACACCATATATTTT. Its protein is CASRPDRSGNTIYF.

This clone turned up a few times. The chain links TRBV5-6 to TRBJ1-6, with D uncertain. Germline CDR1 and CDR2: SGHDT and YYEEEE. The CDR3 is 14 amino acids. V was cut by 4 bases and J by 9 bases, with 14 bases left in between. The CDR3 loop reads CASSGTPGLSPLHF. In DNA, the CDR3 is TGTGCCAGCAGCGGCACCCCCGGGCTTTCACCCCTCCACTTT.

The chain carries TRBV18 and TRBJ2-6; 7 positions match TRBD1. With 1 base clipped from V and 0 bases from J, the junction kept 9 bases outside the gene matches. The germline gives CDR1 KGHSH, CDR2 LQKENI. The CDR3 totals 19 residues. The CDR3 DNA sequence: TGTGCCAGCTCACCACAAGTCTGGGACAGCCCCTCTGGGGCCAACGTCCTGACTTTC. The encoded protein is CASSPQVWDSPSGANVLTF.

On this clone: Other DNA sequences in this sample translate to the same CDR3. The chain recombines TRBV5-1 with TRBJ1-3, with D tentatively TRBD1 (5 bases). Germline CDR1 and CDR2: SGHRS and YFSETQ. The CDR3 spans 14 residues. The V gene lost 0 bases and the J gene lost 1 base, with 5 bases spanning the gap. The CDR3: CASSLGGSGNTIYF. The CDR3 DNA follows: TGCGCCAGCAGCTTGGGGGGGTCTGGAAACACCATATATTTT.

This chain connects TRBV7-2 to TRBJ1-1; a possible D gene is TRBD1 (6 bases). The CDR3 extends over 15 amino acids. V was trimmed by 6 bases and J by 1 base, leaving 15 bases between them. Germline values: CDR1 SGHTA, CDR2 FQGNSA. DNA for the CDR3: TGTGCCAGCAGACACGGGGGGCGAAAGAACACTGAAGCTTTCTTT. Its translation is CASRHGGRKNTEAFF.

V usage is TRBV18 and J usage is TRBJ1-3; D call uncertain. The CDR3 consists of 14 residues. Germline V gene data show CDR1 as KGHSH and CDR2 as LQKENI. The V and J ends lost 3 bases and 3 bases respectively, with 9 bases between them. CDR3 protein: CASSPNNGGNTIYF. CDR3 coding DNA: TGTGCCAGCTCACCTAATAACGGTGGAAACACCATATATTTT.

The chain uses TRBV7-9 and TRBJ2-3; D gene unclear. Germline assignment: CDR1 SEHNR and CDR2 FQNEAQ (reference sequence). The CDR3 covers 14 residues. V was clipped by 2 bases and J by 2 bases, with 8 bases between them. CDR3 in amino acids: CASSLRPATDTQYF. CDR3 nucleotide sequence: TGTGCCAGCAGCTTAAGGCCGGCCACAGATACGCAGTATTTT. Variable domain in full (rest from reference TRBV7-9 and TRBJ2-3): DTGVSQNPRHKITKRGQNVTFRCDPISEHNRLYWYRQTLGQGPEFLTYFQNEAQLEKSRLLSDRFSAERPKGSFSTLEIQRTEQGDSAMYLCASSLRPATDTQYFGPGTRLTVL.

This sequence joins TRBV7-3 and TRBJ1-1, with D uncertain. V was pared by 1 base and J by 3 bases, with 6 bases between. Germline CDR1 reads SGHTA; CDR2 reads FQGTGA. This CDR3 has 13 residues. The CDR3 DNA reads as TGTGCCAGCAGCTTAAGTGAAGACACTGAAGCTTTCTTT. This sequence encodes CASSLSEDTEAFF.

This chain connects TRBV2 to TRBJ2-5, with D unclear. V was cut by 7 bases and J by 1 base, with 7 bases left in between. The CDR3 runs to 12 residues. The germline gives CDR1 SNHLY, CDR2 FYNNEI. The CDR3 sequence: CASKSVQETQYF. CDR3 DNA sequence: TGTGCCAGCAAGTCGGTCCAAGAGACCCAGTACTTC. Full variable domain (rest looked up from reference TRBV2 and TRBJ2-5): EPEVTQTPSHQVTQMGQEVILRCVPISNHLYFYWYRQILGQKVEFLVSFYNNEISEKSEIFDDQFSVERPDGSNFTLKIRSTKLEDSAMYFCASKSVQETQYFGPGTRLLVL.

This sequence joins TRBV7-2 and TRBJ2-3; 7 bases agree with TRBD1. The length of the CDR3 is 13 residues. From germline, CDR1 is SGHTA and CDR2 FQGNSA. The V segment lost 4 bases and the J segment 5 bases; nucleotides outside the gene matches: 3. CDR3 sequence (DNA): TGTGCCAGCAGCTCCTACAGGGGAGATACGCAGTATTTT. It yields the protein CASSSYRGDTQYF.

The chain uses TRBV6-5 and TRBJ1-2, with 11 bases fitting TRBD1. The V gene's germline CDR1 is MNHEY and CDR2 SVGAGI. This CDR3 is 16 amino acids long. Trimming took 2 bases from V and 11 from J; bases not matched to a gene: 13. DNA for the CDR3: TGTGCCAGCAGTTACAACGGACAGGGGGCATTTCTGTCTTACACCTTC. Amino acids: CASSYNGQGAFLSYTF.

The CDR3 DNA sequence: TGTGCCAGCAGCACCCAGACAGGATTCTCTGGGGCCAACGTCCTGACTTTC. Its protein is CASSTQTGFSGANVLTF. V usage is TRBV7-9 and J usage is TRBJ2-6; D perhaps matches TRBD1 (6 bases). The CDR3 length is 17 residues. Germline V CDR1 and CDR2: SEHNR, FQNEAQ (reference sequence). Trimming removed 5 bases at V and 0 bases at J, with 14 bases between.

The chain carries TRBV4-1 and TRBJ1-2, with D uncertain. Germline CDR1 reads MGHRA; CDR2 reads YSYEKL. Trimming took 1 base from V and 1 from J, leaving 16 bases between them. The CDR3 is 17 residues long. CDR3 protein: CASSQASIGGRNYGYTF. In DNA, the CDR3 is TGCGCCAGCAGCCAAGCCTCGATTGGCGGGCGTAACTATGGCTACACCTTC.

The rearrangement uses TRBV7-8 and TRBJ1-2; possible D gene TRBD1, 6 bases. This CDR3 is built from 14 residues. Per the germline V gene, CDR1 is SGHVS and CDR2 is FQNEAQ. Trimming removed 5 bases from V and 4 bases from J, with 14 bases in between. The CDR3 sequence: CASSPTGGTYGYTF. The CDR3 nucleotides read TGTGCCAGCAGCCCCACGGGGGGCACCTATGGCTACACCTTC. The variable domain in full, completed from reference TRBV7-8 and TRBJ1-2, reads GAGVSQSPRYKVAKRGQDVALRCDPISGHVSLFWYQQALGQGPEFLTYFQNEAQLDKSGLPSDRFFAERPEGSVSTLKIQRTQQEDSAVYLCASSPTGGTYGYTFGSGTRLTVV.